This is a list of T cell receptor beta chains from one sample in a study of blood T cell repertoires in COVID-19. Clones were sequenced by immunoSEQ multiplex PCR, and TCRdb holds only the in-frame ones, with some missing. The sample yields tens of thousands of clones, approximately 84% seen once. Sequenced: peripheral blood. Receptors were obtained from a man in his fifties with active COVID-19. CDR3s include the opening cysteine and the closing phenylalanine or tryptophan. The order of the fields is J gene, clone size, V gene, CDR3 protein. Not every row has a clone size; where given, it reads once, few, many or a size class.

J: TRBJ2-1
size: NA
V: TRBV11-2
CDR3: CASSLVLSGTYNEQFF

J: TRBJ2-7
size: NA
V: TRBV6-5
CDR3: CASNRDRGSVEQYF

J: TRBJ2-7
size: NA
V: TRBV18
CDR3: CASSPYGQPALSYEQYF

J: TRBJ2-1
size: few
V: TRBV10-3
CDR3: CAISEVPQGPGEQFF

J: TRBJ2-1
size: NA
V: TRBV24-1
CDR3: CATSDGGADEQFF

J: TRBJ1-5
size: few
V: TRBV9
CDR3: CASSTRESNQPQHF

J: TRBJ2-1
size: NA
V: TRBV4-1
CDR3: CASSQDLGGGRDEQFF

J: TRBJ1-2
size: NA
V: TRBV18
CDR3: CASSPGSHPNYGYTF

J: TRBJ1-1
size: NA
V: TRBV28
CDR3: CASSLPGPNTEAFF

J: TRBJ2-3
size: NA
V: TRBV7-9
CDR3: CASSKLAGANTDTQYF

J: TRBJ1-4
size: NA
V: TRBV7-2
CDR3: CASSLEGGVFGTNEKLFF

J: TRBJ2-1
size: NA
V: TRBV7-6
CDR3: CASSLERWSSYNEQFF

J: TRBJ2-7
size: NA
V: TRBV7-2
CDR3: CASSQGGGYEQYF

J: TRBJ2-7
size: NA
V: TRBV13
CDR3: CASSLGRTEKKYF

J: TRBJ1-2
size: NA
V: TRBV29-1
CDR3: CSVGQGRSRGYTF

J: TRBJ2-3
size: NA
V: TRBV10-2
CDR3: CASSESGRSTDTQYF

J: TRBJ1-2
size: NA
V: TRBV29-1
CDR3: CSVGQYGYTF

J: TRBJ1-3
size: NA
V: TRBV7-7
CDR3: CASSLTGSSGNTIYF

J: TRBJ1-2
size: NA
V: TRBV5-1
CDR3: CASSSGGTGGNGYTF

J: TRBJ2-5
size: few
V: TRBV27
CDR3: CASSLVQGAYETQYF

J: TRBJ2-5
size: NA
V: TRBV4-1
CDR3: CASSQPGGETQYF

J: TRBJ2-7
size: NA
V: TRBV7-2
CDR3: CASSLAGGSSYEQYF

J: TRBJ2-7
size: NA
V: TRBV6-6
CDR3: CASSLQGAGHEQYF

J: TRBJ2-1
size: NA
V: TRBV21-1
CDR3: CASSRDSPSYNEQFF

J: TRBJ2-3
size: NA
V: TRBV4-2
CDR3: CASSQGPSGGASADTQYF

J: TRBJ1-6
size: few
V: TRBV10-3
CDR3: CAISDQTDSNSPLHF

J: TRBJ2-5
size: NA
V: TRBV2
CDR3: CASSGSGGVKTQYF

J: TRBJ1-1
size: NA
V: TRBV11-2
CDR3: CASSPGQGLNTEAFF

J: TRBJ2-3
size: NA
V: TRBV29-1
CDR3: CSVVWRGQFTDTQYF

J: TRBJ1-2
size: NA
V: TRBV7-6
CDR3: CASSRGDYGYTF

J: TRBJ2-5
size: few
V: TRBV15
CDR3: CATSRGRTSGGPLKETQYF

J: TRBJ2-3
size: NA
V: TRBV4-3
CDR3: CASSPEKTGGTDTQYF

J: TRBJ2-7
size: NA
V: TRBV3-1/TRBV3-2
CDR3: CASSQVCVYEQYF

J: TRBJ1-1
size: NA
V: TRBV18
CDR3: CASSPQRPPGKNTEAFF

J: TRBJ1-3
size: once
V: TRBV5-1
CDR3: CASSLVGSTGGNTIYF

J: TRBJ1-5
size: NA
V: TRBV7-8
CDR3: CASSLSQGGQPQHF

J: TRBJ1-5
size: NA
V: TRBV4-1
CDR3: CASSQEDRSYSNQPQHF

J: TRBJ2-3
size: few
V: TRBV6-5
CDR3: CASSYSTGSTDTQYF

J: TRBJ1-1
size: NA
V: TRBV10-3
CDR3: CAISGKGGGTEAFF

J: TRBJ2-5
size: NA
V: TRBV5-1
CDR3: CASSLVAAQETQYF

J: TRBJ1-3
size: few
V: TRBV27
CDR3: CASIKERPCGNTIYF

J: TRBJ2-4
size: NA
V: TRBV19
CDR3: CASSIPPGQGAIAKNIQYF

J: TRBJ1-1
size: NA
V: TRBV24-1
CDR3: CATEDNLSTEAFF

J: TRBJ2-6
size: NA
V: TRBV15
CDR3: CATSSTGYGANVLTF

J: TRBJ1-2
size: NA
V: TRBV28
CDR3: CASTNLYGYTF

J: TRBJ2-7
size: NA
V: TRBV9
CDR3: CASSPGTGGSYEQYF

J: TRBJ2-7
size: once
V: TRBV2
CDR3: CASRAPQSDGEGEQYF

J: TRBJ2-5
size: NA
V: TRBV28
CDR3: CASRAGIEGKETQYF

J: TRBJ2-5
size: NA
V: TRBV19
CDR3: CASRRQIQETQYF

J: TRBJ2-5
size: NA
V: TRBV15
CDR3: CATSPEVGAKGTQYF

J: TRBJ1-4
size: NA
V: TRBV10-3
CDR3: CAISGDRGSEKLFF